This TCR beta chain was retrieved from a study of T cells in Graves' hyperthyroidism and ophthalmopathy. Background on the study: Initial diagnosis, before any treatment, was when peripheral blood was collected.

The table lists this clonotype with many counts. From RNA transcripts, TCR beta CDR3 regions were amplified. The primer set for the first-round RT-PCR of the TCR CDR3 was HTBI. TCRdb independently ran MiXCR on the multiplex PCR reads; one entry per CDR3 protein. The table lists around 300,000 distinct CDR3 sequences, approximately 21% of them singletons. Out of approximately 9.9 ml of fresh peripheral blood came the PBMCs. This CDR3 has 16 amino acids. The V gene's germline CDR1 is LGHNT and CDR2 FRNRAP. Trimming cost V 4 bases and J 0 bases, with 14 bases left between them. Material for sequencing was blood. This chain links TRBV12-5 with TRBJ2-3; no reliable D call. The source is a man aged 25 to 40 with Graves' ophthalmopathy. This chain's CDR3 is CASGSPSESSTDTQYF. The CDR3 DNA is TGTGCTAGTGGTTCCCCCAGCGAGTCTAGCACAGATACGCAGTATTTT. The entire variable domain, with the rest obtained from reference TRBV12-5 and TRBJ2-3, is as follows: DARVTQTPRHKVTEMGQEVTMRCQPILGHNTVFWYRQTMMQGLELLAYFRNRAPLDDSGMPKDRFSAEMPDATLATLKIQPSEPRDSAVYFCASGSPSESSTDTQYFGPGTRLTVL.